Listed below are T cell receptor beta chains from one sample, sequenced in a study of T cells in Graves' hyperthyroidism and ophthalmopathy. From the multiplex PCR reads, TCRdb called clonotypes with MiXCR, one entry per CDR3 protein. The table shows 250,000 to 300,000 distinct CDR3 sequences, with approximately 14% occurring only once. The sequenced material came from blood. These receptors were taken from a woman between 45 and 60 years old with Graves' hyperthyroidism that later progressed to Graves' ophthalmopathy. CDR3s include the opening cysteine and the closing phenylalanine or tryptophan. D genes are given only for firm matches. Clone sizes are given selectively: once, few, many, or a class where the clone is expanded.

D gene | J gene | clone size | V gene | CDR3 DNA | CDR3 protein
. | TRBJ2-7 | many | TRBV13 | TGTGCCAGCAGCTTAGGAGGGACCGAATCCTACGAGCAGTACTTC | CASSLGGTESYEQYF
TRBD2 | TRBJ2-1 | many | TRBV20-1 | TGCAGTGCTAGAGGACTAGCGGGAGCCTCTGTATACAATGAGCAGTTCTTC | CSARGLAGASVYNEQFF
TRBD1 | TRBJ2-3 | few | TRBV27 | TGTGCCAGCAGTTTATCGGGGACAGGGGGCGATACGCAGTATTTT | CASSLSGTGGDTQYF
. | TRBJ1-2 | many | TRBV5-1 | TGCGCCAGCAGCCAGGGCGACGTCCACGGCTATGGCTACACCTTC | CASSQGDVHGYGYTF
. | TRBJ1-1 | . | TRBV2 | TGTGCCAGCAGGGACAGTTCGAACACTGAAGCTTTCTTT | CASRDSSNTEAFF
TRBD1 | TRBJ2-2 | few | TRBV4-2 | TGTGCCAGCAGTTCCGGGACAGGCCCCGTACCCGGGGAGCTGTTTTTT | CASSSGTGPVPGELFF
. | TRBJ1-2 | . | TRBV9 | TGTGCCAGCAGCGTAGGCAGGGGCGGTAACTATGGCTACACCTTC | CASSVGRGGNYGYTF
. | TRBJ1-6 | . | TRBV4-1 | TGCGCCAGCAGCCAAGTTTCCAGGGGCAATTCACCCCTCCACTTT | CASSQVSRGNSPLHF
. | TRBJ1-2 | . | TRBV28 | TGTGCCAGCAGCCGCCCAGGGCTTTATGGCTACACCTTC | CASSRPGLYGYTF
TRBD1 | TRBJ2-2 | few | TRBV30 | TGTGCCTGGGACTATCCTCCGAGGGGGCTTCGCACCGGGGAGCTGTTTTTT | CAWDYPPRGLRTGELFF
TRBD1 | TRBJ2-1 | . | TRBV11-2 | TGTGCCAGCAACCAAAGGACAGGGGAGCAGTTCTTC | CASNQRTGEQFF
TRBD2 | TRBJ2-7 | few | TRBV4-1 | TGCGCCAGCAGCCAAGAGGCTAGCGGGAGGACCACGGTGGCCTACGAGCAGTACTTC | CASSQEASGRTTVAYEQYF
. | TRBJ2-7 | few | TRBV10-2 | TGCGCCAGCAGTGACACCGGGACCGTTTCGTACGAGCAGTACTTC | CASSDTGTVSYEQYF
. | TRBJ1-5 | few | TRBV5-8 | TGTGCCAGCAGCTTGGTTTGGGAGGGTCAGCCCCAGCATTTT | CASSLVWEGQPQHF
TRBD1 | TRBJ2-1 | many | TRBV10-1 | TGCGCCAGCAGTGAGAGTATCGGACAGGCGTCGTACAATGAGCAGTTCTTC | CASSESIGQASYNEQFF
TRBD2 | TRBJ2-1 | few | TRBV5-1 | TGCGCCAGCCGGCGGGAGGGTCGGGGAGCGCCCGTCTCCTACAATGAGCAGTTCTTC | CASRREGRGAPVSYNEQFF
. | TRBJ1-5 | many | TRBV5-6 | TGTGCCAGCAGCCCCAGTCAGACTTTCAATCAGCCCCAGCATTTT | CASSPSQTFNQPQHF
TRBD1 | TRBJ2-7 | . | TRBV28 | TGTGCCAGCAGTTCCCCGGACAGGGGCGCCCACGAGCAGTACTTC | CASSSPDRGAHEQYF
. | TRBJ2-1 | . | TRBV6-1 | TGTGCCAGCAGTCCTCCGGGGACCGCAATCAATGAGCAGTTCTTC | CASSPPGTAINEQFF
. | TRBJ2-1 | many | TRBV28 | TGTGCCAGCAGTTCCGACATTAAGGATGAGCAGTTCTTC | CASSSDIKDEQFF
. | TRBJ1-5 | few | TRBV18 | TGTGCCAGCTCACCAGTGGCAGGGATTAGCAATCAGCCCCAGCATTTT | CASSPVAGISNQPQHF
. | TRBJ1-5 | . | TRBV15 | TGTGCCACCAGCAGAGCCGGGACAAGCAATCAGCCCCAGCATTTT | CATSRAGTSNQPQHF
. | TRBJ1-2 | many | TRBV30 | TGTGCCTGGAGTTCGGGACGGACCTATGGCTACACCTTC | CAWSSGRTYGYTF
TRBD1 | TRBJ2-7 | many | TRBV18 | TGTGCCAGCTCACCACGCTGGGACAGGGCCGTCCACGAGCAGTACTTC | CASSPRWDRAVHEQYF
. | TRBJ2-1 | many | TRBV6-6 | TGTGCCAGCAGTTACTCCGTGTCCGGGAATGAGCAGTTCTTC | CASSYSVSGNEQFF
. | TRBJ1-1 | many | TRBV11-1 | TGTGCCAGCAGCTCGCAGAGGAGCACTGAAGCTTTCTTT | CASSSQRSTEAFF
. | TRBJ1-1 | many | TRBV20-1 | TGCAGTGCTAGAGTGGAGGTCAGTCTAAATTCTGAAGCTTTCTTT | CSARVEVSLNSEAFF
TRBD1 | TRBJ1-6 | few | TRBV5-1 | TGCGCCAGCAGCTCCGGACAGGGGGATTCACCCCTCCACTTT | CASSSGQGDSPLHF
TRBD2 | TRBJ2-7 | many | TRBV20-1 | TGCAGTGCTAGAGGGACTAGCGGATCCTACGAGCAGTACTTC | CSARGTSGSYEQYF
. | TRBJ1-6 | few | TRBV7-3 | TGTGCCAGCAGCTTAGTTCCAGGTTATAATTCACCCCTCCACTTT | CASSLVPGYNSPLHF
. | TRBJ1-1 | many | TRBV28 | TGTGCCAGCAGTTCTCCCACCGGGTACAACACTGAAGCTTTCTTT | CASSSPTGYNTEAFF
. | TRBJ2-7 | . | TRBV7-9 | TGTGCCAGCAGCACGAAGGTGAGCTCCTACGAGCAGTACTTC | CASSTKVSSYEQYF
. | TRBJ1-1 | many | TRBV18 | TGTGCCAGCTCTCCTGGAGGAATGAGGGACACTGAAGCTTTCTTT | CASSPGGMRDTEAFF
TRBD2 | TRBJ2-5 | many | TRBV5-6 | TGTGCCAGCAGCTCCCGAATAGCGGGAGGGTACCAAGAGACCCAGTACTTC | CASSSRIAGGYQETQYF
TRBD1 | TRBJ2-5 | many | TRBV28 | TGTGCCAGCAGTTTAAGCAGGGGACAGGAGACCCAGTACTTC | CASSLSRGQETQYF
TRBD1 | TRBJ2-5 | many | TRBV2 | TGTGCCAGCAGCTGGGACAGCCAAGAGACCCAGTACTTC | CASSWDSQETQYF
TRBD2 | TRBJ2-1 | . | TRBV19 | TGTGCCAGTAGTGCCCGGGAGGAGGGAGGGTACAATGAGCAGTTCTTC | CASSAREEGGYNEQFF
. | TRBJ2-1 | many | TRBV5-1 | TGCGCCAGCAGCGGGTGGAGGGAGAACAATGAGCAGTTCTTC | CASSGWRENNEQFF
. | TRBJ2-3 | . | TRBV5-4 | TGTGCCAGCACTCTTCAGGGAGGTACAGATACGCAGTATTTT | CASTLQGGTDTQYF
TRBD1 | TRBJ1-4 | few | TRBV7-8 | TGTGCCAGCAGCGCCTCCGGGACAGGGAATGAAAAACTGTTTTTT | CASSASGTGNEKLFF
TRBD2 | TRBJ2-2 | few | TRBV19 | TGTGCCAGTAGTAAGGCGGGGGGACTTTCCGGGGAGCTGTTTTTT | CASSKAGGLSGELFF
. | TRBJ1-2 | many | TRBV28 | TGTGCCAGCAGTTTTTCGGGCCTCTATGGCTACACCTTC | CASSFSGLYGYTF
TRBD2 | TRBJ2-1 | many | TRBV11-2 | TGTGCCAGCAGCCTGAAAGCGGGAGGCGTGGGCGATGAGCAGTTCTTC | CASSLKAGGVGDEQFF
. | TRBJ1-5 | many | TRBV20-1 | TGCAGTGCTACGGATAGCCAGGAATATAGCAATCAGCCCCAGCATTTT | CSATDSQEYSNQPQHF
TRBD1 | TRBJ1-5 | . | TRBV5-1 | TGCGCCAGCAGCGTGACAGGGGGCAATCAGCCCCAGCATTTT | CASSVTGGNQPQHF
TRBD2 | TRBJ2-7 | many | TRBV5-1 | TGCGCCAGCAGCTTCAAAGCGGGAGGAAACGAGCAGTACTTC | CASSFKAGGNEQYF
TRBD2 | TRBJ2-3 | . | TRBV10-2 | TGCGCCAGCAGTGTTGTAGCGGGGAGCACAGATACGCAGTATTTT | CASSVVAGSTDTQYF
. | TRBJ1-1 | many | TRBV29-1 | TGCAGCGTTGCTAGGAACACTGAAGCTTTCTTT | CSVARNTEAFF
. | TRBJ2-3 | many | TRBV10-2 | TGCGCCAGCAGTGTTGACAGGGAGGCCGATACGCAGTATTTT | CASSVDREADTQYF
. | TRBJ1-5 | many | TRBV28 | TGTGCCAGCAGTTTTTGGCAGGGGACGAATCAGCCCCAGCATTTT | CASSFWQGTNQPQHF
TRBD1 | TRBJ2-7 | many | TRBV30 | TGTGCCTGGAGTGTATATAGGGACAGGACCTACGAGCAGTACTTC | CAWSVYRDRTYEQYF
. | TRBJ2-3 | . | TRBV4-1 | TGCGCCAGCAGTCGCATGACAGGTACTCTGCAGTATTTT | CASSRMTGTLQYF
TRBD2 | TRBJ2-5 | . | TRBV5-1 | TGCGCCAGCAGCATAATTCGACTAGCGGGAGGGCCTCTTCCAGAGACCCAGTACTTC | CASSIIRLAGGPLPETQYF
. | TRBJ2-1 | many | TRBV9 | TGTGCCAGCAGCGTAGTCGGTGCGGGTTACAATGAGCAGTTCTTC | CASSVVGAGYNEQFF
. | TRBJ2-7 | . | TRBV14 | TGTGCCAGCAGCCAAGGGCGTTTGCAGCTCTACGAGCAGTACTTC | CASSQGRLQLYEQYF
TRBD2 | TRBJ2-5 | . | TRBV2 | TGTGCCAGCAGTGCCGGGACTAGAGCGGGAGGAAGGGAGACCCAGTACTTC | CASSAGTRAGGRETQYF
TRBD2 | TRBJ2-1 | . | TRBV9 | TGTGCCAGCAGCGTAAACCCTAGCGGAGCCTACAATGAGCAGTTCTTC | CASSVNPSGAYNEQFF
TRBD2 | TRBJ2-7 | many | TRBV3-1 | TGTGCCAGCAGCCCCTACGCTAGCGGCTACGAGCAGTACTTC | CASSPYASGYEQYF
. | TRBJ1-6 | . | TRBV20-1 | TGCAGTGCTAGCGGGAACAGGGCCCGGGGTTCACCCCTCCACTTT | CSASGNRARGSPLHF